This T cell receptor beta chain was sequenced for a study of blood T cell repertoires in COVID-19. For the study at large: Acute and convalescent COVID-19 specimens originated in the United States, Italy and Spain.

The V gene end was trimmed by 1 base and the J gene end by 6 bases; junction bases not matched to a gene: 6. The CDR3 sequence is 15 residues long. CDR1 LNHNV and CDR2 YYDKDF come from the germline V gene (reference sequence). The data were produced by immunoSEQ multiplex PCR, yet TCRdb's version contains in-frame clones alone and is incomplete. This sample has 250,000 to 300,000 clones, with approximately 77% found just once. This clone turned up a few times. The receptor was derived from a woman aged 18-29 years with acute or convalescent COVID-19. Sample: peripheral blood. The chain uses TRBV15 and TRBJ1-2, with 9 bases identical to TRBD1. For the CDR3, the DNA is TGTGCCACCAGCAGAGGCGGGGGGACAGGGAATGGCTACACCTTC. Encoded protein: CATSRGGGTGNGYTF.